The 26 T cell receptor beta chains in this list originate from one sample, sequenced in a study of shared clonotypes between healthy human individuals. Naivety among CD8 cells was defined by CD45RO negativity and positive CCR7 selection, thereby excluding terminally differentiated effector memory CD45RA+ cells. The table came from immunoSEQ multiplex PCR; TCRdb's copy has only in-frame clones and leaves some out. The data contain around 1,900,000 clones, roughly 95% of them seen just once; the ten biggest clones take up under 2%. Specimen: naive CD8+ T cells from PBMCs. These receptors were taken from a young man in good health. Some clones in this sample may be carry-over from other donors' samples.

The rearrangement joins TRBV11-2 to TRBJ2-7, with D perhaps TRBD1 (6 bases). Per germline, CDR1 SGHAT and CDR2 FQNNGV. The CDR3 is 14 residues long. V gave up 4 bases and J gave up 3 bases, with 13 bases separating them. The CDR3 protein is CASSSRDTYYEQYF. The CDR3 DNA reads as TGTGCCAGCAGCTCCCGGGACACATACTACGAGCAGTACTTC.

This chain uses TRBV27 with TRBJ2-7, with 13 bases that match TRBD2. V lost 3 bases, J lost 7 bases, and 9 bases stayed unmatched. This CDR3 spans 16 amino acids. The germline V gene encodes CDR1 MNHEY and CDR2 SMNVEV (reference sequence). The CDR3 DNA sequence: TGTGCCAGCAGTTTCATACTAGCGGGAGGGCCTGGGGAGCAGTACTTC. It specifies CASSFILAGGPGEQYF.

The chain carries TRBV13 and TRBJ2-7; TRBD2 matches at 7 bases. After removal of 4 bases from V and 6 bases from J, the junction contained 3 bases not matched to a gene. Germline V gene sequence: CDR1 PRHDT, CDR2 FYEKMQ (reference sequence). The CDR3 totals 12 residues. The CDR3 nucleotides read TGTGCCAGCAGCTGGGGAGGGGCCGAGCAGTACTTC. Protein: CASSWGGAEQYF.

The chain uses TRBV28 and TRBJ2-7; 7 bases fit TRBD1. The germline V gene encodes CDR1 MDHEN and CDR2 SYDVKM. With V trimmed by 6 bases and J by 4 bases, 9 bases remained unmatched. This CDR3 spans 14 amino acids. The CDR3 region has the DNA TGTGCCAGCAGACCCGACAGGGATACGTACGAGCAGTACTTC. Protein sequence: CASRPDRDTYEQYF.

This chain uses TRBV7-9 with TRBJ2-5; 7 bases match TRBD2. V gave up 2 bases and J gave up 4 bases; unmatched junction bases: 13. CDR3 length: 17 residues. CDR1 is SEHNR and CDR2 is FQNEAQ in the germline V gene (reference sequence). The CDR3 loop is CASSLMSGRAPGETQYF. The CDR3 coding sequence is TGTGCCAGCAGCTTAATGTCGGGGAGGGCCCCCGGAGAGACCCAGTACTTC.

J is TRBJ1-2 and V is TRBV7-9; D is undetermined. V was shortened by 1 base and J by 6 bases, with 12 bases between the two germline ends. CDR1 and CDR2 from the germline V gene are SEHNR and FQNEAQ (reference sequence). The length of the CDR3 is 14 residues. The CDR3 loop is CASSLVDSRHGYTF. In DNA, the CDR3 is TGTGCCAGCAGCTTAGTAGACTCCAGGCATGGCTACACCTTC.

The chain recombines TRBV9 with TRBJ2-5, with 12 bases aligning to TRBD2. V lost 4 bases and J lost 11; bases outside the gene matches: 12. The length of the CDR3 is 15 residues. Germline V CDR1 and CDR2: SGDLS, YYNGEE. CDR3 loop: CASSPNGLAGWEQYF. The CDR3 DNA reads as TGTGCCAGCAGCCCCAACGGACTAGCGGGATGGGAGCAGTACTTC.

This clone has just a few counts. Other DNA variants within this sample encode the same CDR3. This rearrangement joins TRBV27 to TRBJ2-3; D ambiguous. Trimming took 2 bases from V and 0 from J, leaving 6 bases between them. The CDR3 covers 14 residues. CDR1 and CDR2 (germline): MNHEY, SMNVEV (reference sequence). Here the CDR3 DNA reads TGTGCCAGCAGTTTAATCCCTAGCACAGATACGCAGTATTTT. As protein: CASSLIPSTDTQYF.

The chain uses TRBV6-1 and TRBJ1-5; D gene ambiguous. V was clipped by 2 bases and J by 0 bases, with 14 bases between them. Germline V CDR1 and CDR2: MNHNS, SASEGT. This CDR3 contains 17 residues. CDR3 DNA: TGTGCCAGCAGTGAATTCGTGGTACAGTATAGCAATCAGCCCCAGCATTTT. This translates into CASSEFVVQYSNQPQHF.

V is TRBV5-5 and J is TRBJ1-1; no firm D call. Deletions cut 1 base from V and 2 bases from J, with 12 bases between. CDR3 length: 15 residues. The V gene's germline CDR1 is SGHKS and CDR2 YYEKEE (reference sequence). The CDR3 nucleotides are TGTGCCAGCAGCTTGTTGGGGATACTAAACACTGAAGCTTTCTTT. Amino acid sequence: CASSLLGILNTEAFF.

The V gene is TRBV15, the J gene TRBJ2-7; D is tentatively TRBD1 or TRBD2 (5 bases each). Germline CDR1 is LNHNV and CDR2 is YYDKDF (reference sequence). The V end lost 0 bases, the J end lost 3 bases, and 12 bases lay between the germline ends. CDR3 length: 15 amino acids. The CDR3 loop is CATSRDPGTYYEQYF. The CDR3 DNA sequence: TGTGCCACCAGCAGAGATCCCGGGACGTACTACGAGCAGTACTTC.

The J gene is TRBJ2-3, the V gene TRBV27; 7 bases agree with TRBD2. The CDR3 runs 14 residues. Per the germline V gene, CDR1 is MNHEY and CDR2 is SMNVEV (reference sequence). Germline trimming cut 10 bases from V and 4 bases from J; bases unmatched to any gene: 11. CDR3 nucleotide sequence: TGTGCCACTGGGGCCGGGGGGTCGGCAGATACGCAGTATTTT. It codes for CATGAGGSADTQYF.

The table lists this clone with a count of one. V gene TRBV5-1 combines with J gene TRBJ2-1, with D hard to call. Trimming shortened V by 3 bases and J by 6 bases, and 10 bases separated the two germline ends. Germline assignment: CDR1 SGHRS and CDR2 YFSETQ. The CDR3 consists of 13 residues. CDR3 amino acids: CASSSPLRNEQFF. In DNA, the CDR3 is TGCGCCAGCAGCTCCCCCTTGCGCAATGAGCAGTTCTTC.

CDR3 amino acids: CASRDLGDRGEQFF. The CDR3 nucleotides read TGTGCCAGCCGGGACCTGGGGGACCGGGGTGAGCAGTTCTTC. This sequence joins TRBV11-1 and TRBJ2-1; D might be TRBD1 or TRBD2, each matching 5 bases. The germline V gene has CDR1 SGHAT and CDR2 FQDESV (reference sequence). V lost 8 bases to trimming and J lost 9 bases, with 20 bases between them. The CDR3 runs to 14 residues. Using reference TRBV11-1 and TRBJ2-1 for the parts outside the CDR3, the full variable domain is EAEVAQSPRYKITEKSQAVAFWCDPISGHATLYWYRQILGQGPELLVQFQDESVVDDSQLPKDRFSAERLKGVDSTLKIQPAELGDSAMYLCASRDLGDRGEQFFGPGTRLTVL.

V is TRBV5-4 and J is TRBJ2-1, with 13 nucleotides matching TRBD2. With V trimmed by 4 bases and J by 10 bases, 11 bases remained unmatched. This CDR3 contains 16 residues. Germline V gives CDR1 SGHNT, CDR2 YYREEE (reference sequence). The CDR3 region has the DNA TGTGCCAGCAGCCCACCGGGACTAGCGGGATCCGTCGAGCAGTTCTTC. Its translation: CASSPPGLAGSVEQFF.

The rearrangement uses TRBV21-1 and TRBJ2-7; the table's D gene call, TRBD1, was not cross checked with the DNA. TRBV21-1 is termed a pseudogene. The CDR3 has 15 amino acids. The CDR3 coding sequence is TGTGCCAGCAGGCCTACCACCGGGACAGGGTGGGAGCAGTACTTC. Its translation is CASRPTTGTGWEQYF.

The rearrangement joins TRBV2 to TRBJ2-5; D gene unclear. Germline V lookup: CDR1 SNHLY, CDR2 FYNNEI. The CDR3 is 12 residues long. The V end was cut by 9 bases, the J end by 5 bases, with 13 bases between. The CDR3 DNA reads as TGTGCCAGTCTCCGCTTACAGGAGACCCAGTACTTC. Translating it yields CASLRLQETQYF.

This chain uses TRBV4-1 with TRBJ2-7; D not resolved. CDR3 length: 14 amino acids. With 3 bases removed from V and 1 base from J, the gap between germline ends came to 10 bases. Looked up from germline, CDR1 is MGHRA and CDR2 is YSYEKL. CDR3: CASSHPDMSYEQYF. In DNA, the CDR3 is TGCGCCAGCAGCCACCCCGACATGTCCTACGAGCAGTACTTC.

The chain carries TRBV11-3 and TRBJ2-2; 7 nucleotides match TRBD2. Trimming removed 5 bases from V and 6 bases from J; junction bases left unmatched: 12. The germline V gene encodes CDR1 SGHNT and CDR2 YENEEA. The CDR3 length is 16 residues. CDR3 sequence: CASSHPPGEGAGELFF. As DNA, the CDR3 is TGTGCCAGCAGCCATCCACCCGGGGAGGGCGCCGGGGAGCTGTTTTTT.

V is TRBV29-1 and J is TRBJ2-3, with D possibly being TRBD1 (8 bases). The germline CDR1 and CDR2 sequences are SQVTM and ANQGSEA. The CDR3 extends over 18 amino acids. V was pared by 3 bases and J by 4 bases, with 26 bases between. CDR3 coding DNA: TGCAGCGTTGATTTCGGACGGGGGAGGGGACAGGCAGCAGATACGCAGTATTTT. The encoded protein is CSVDFGRGRGQAADTQYF.

The genes are TRBV6-1 and TRBJ1-2; D is uncertain. CDR3 size: 13 residues. Trimming shortened V by 0 bases and J by 5 bases, and 7 bases separated the two germline ends. Per germline, CDR1 MNHNS and CDR2 SASEGT. The CDR3 sequence: CASSEAPEYGYTF. The CDR3 coding sequence is TGTGCCAGCAGTGAAGCCCCGGAGTATGGCTACACCTTC.

The chain is built from TRBV28 and TRBJ2-7, with no clear D. The germline CDR1 and CDR2 sequences are MDHEN and SYDVKM. V was cut by 4 bases and J by 3 bases, with 25 bases left in between. The CDR3 consists of 18 residues. The CDR3 sequence is CASSSRIESRRPGYEQYF. The CDR3 DNA is TGTGCCAGCAGTTCCAGGATAGAGTCTCGGCGGCCGGGCTACGAGCAGTACTTC.

Of note for this clone: This sample includes further DNA sequences coding for the same CDR3. V gene TRBV9 combines with J gene TRBJ2-1; 7 nucleotides align to TRBD2. V lost 0 bases, J lost 5 bases, and 5 bases stayed unmatched. The CDR3 has 15 amino acids. Germline values: CDR1 SGDLS, CDR2 YYNGEE. The CDR3 loop reads CASSVVGGRDNEQFF. Here the CDR3 DNA reads TGTGCCAGCAGCGTAGTTGGCGGGAGAGACAATGAGCAGTTCTTC.

The chain's CDR3 is CASSFGTGYEAFF. CDR3 nucleotides: TGTGCCAGCAGTTTTGGGACAGGCTATGAAGCTTTCTTT. The chain joins TRBV27 to TRBJ1-1, with 8 bases matching TRBD1. J gave up 7 bases and V 3 bases, and 4 bases lay outside the gene matches. The germline V gene has CDR1 MNHEY and CDR2 SMNVEV (reference sequence). The CDR3 is 13 residues long.

The chain employs TRBV25-1 and TRBJ2-5; D gene unclear. The CDR3 consists of 13 residues. Germline CDR1 reads MGHDK; CDR2 reads SYGVNS. V lost 1 base and J 13 bases, leaving 16 bases between the germline ends. This CDR3 is CASSESYRPHRYF. The CDR3 DNA reads TGTGCCAGCAGTGAATCATACCGGCCCCACAGGTACTTC.

V gene TRBV5-1 combines with J gene TRBJ2-1; 9 positions match TRBD2. V dropped 3 bases and J dropped 8; count of bases not matched to a gene: 12. Germline-derived CDR1 and CDR2 are SGHRS and YFSETQ. The CDR3 runs 16 residues. In DNA form, the CDR3 reads TGCGCCAGCAGCTCCAGCCGGGCGGGGGGGCCCGATGAGCAGTTCTTC. Amino acid sequence: CASSSSRAGGPDEQFF.